This T cell receptor (beta chain) stems from a study of blood T cell repertoires in COVID-19. The CDR3 runs 14 residues. The germline V gene encodes CDR1 MNHEY and CDR2 SVGAGI. The V end was cut by 0 bases, the J end by 2 bases, with 7 bases between. Sequenced by immunoSEQ multiplex PCR; TCRdb stores in-frame clones only, minus some. The data hold roughly 250,000 clones, with around 85% observed a single time. The material sequenced was PBMCs or T cells enriched from blood (not recorded which). This TCR was recovered from a woman younger than 45 who had recovered from COVID-19. This rearrangement joins TRBV6-5 to TRBJ1-2; possible D gene TRBD1, 6 bases. Written as DNA, the CDR3 is TGTGCCAGCAGTTACTCCCAGGGGAACTATGGCTACACCTTC. Translated: CASSYSQGNYGYTF.